This is a list of T cell receptor beta chains from one sample in a study of identifying expanded T cells in peripheral blood. Libraries were prepared by immunoSEQ multiplex PCR; TCRdb keeps only in-frame clonotypes and omits some of them. The sample contains some 75,000 clones, 90% of which appear only once. The sequencing sample was made of blood. The receptors here all came from a person between 18 and 69 years old in good health. The conserved cysteine and the conserved F or W are not part of the CDR3 here. A D gene is named only where the DNA matches it firmly.

j_call v_call d_call cdr3_aa
TRBJ2-5 TRBV7-6 - ASSLVWEYGYQETQY
TRBJ2-7 TRBV11-2 - ASSLDRDPSQQY
TRBJ2-4 TRBV25-1 - ASSEGGQSATENIQY
TRBJ2-2 TRBV7-6 - ASSLEGGDRTGELF
TRBJ2-3 TRBV5-1 - ASSFLSTDTQY
TRBJ1-1 TRBV11-2 TRBD1 ASSLTGVGNTEAF
TRBJ1-1 TRBV28 - ASTSRPGHMNTEAF
TRBJ2-1 TRBV7-2 TRBD1 ASSLDPSTGANEQF
TRBJ1-2 TRBV2 TRBD1 ASSAPPTGNYGYT
TRBJ2-3 TRBV19 TRBD2 ASSIRLAGADTQY
TRBJ1-1 TRBV5-1 - ASSLYGGTEAF
TRBJ1-1 TRBV14 - ASSQGFDTEAF
TRBJ1-1 TRBV15 TRBD1 ATSSHRGTEAF
TRBJ2-7 TRBV28 - ASSPVSGVTYEQY
TRBJ1-5 TRBV5-1 TRBD1 ASSLGGGGQPQH
TRBJ2-7 TRBV4-3 TRBD2 ASSQERGLAEQY
TRBJ2-7 TRBV12-5 - ASGLDLPEQY
TRBJ2-4 TRBV7-9 - ASSATSGNIQY
TRBJ1-5 TRBV7-3 - ASSLRDPQNQPQH
TRBJ1-4 TRBV5-4 TRBD1 ASSLEQGGANEKLF
TRBJ1-1 TRBV18 - ASSPSGAPEAF
TRBJ1-2 TRBV29-1 - SVEEQAGYT
TRBJ1-1 TRBV7-6 - ASSLEEGASTEAF
TRBJ2-3 TRBV30 TRBD2 AWTLGTSGGTDTQY
TRBJ2-1 TRBV28 - ASSLSQQAQF
TRBJ2-3 TRBV19 TRBD2 ASSPLAEITDTQY
TRBJ2-3 TRBV7-2 TRBD2 ASSLAGGADTQY
TRBJ2-3 TRBV7-9 - ASSLAGQRTDTQY
TRBJ2-1 TRBV6-1 - ASSEALGV
TRBJ2-1 TRBV28 - ASSRGGTVYNEQF
TRBJ2-3 TRBV7-7 TRBD2 ASSLSPAGGRADTQY
TRBJ2-1 TRBV9 - ASSVGGPYNEQF
TRBJ2-5 TRBV5-1 - ASRLGLQETQY
TRBJ1-3 TRBV18 TRBD1 ASSPRGQGNTIY
TRBJ2-7 TRBV4-1 - ASSQLLIQGYEQY
TRBJ2-5 TRBV9 - ASSVGAEETQY
TRBJ1-4 TRBV5-1 - ASSILGGPNEKLF
TRBJ2-3 TRBV4-2 - ASGRDNTDTQY
TRBJ2-3 TRBV5-1 TRBD2 ASSLEASGADTQY
TRBJ1-5 TRBV27 - ACASSGNQPQH
TRBJ2-7 TRBV19 - ASTDPRQGGDEQY
TRBJ2-1 TRBV7-3 TRBD2 ASSARPGLAGDNEQF
TRBJ1-1 TRBV10-1 - ASSEFGNTEAF
TRBJ2-1 TRBV29-1 - SVDAGSNEQF
TRBJ1-4 TRBV9 - ASSVESSGKLF
TRBJ2-2 TRBV28 TRBD2 ASSFLSGGLFTGELF
TRBJ2-7 TRBV7-2 - ASSFEPGLAYEQY
TRBJ1-3 TRBV19 - ASSPGQGNTIY
TRBJ2-7 TRBV11-1 - ASSNRQSEPYEQY
TRBJ2-5 TRBV29-1 - SVERGETQY
TRBJ2-3 TRBV29-1 - SVVRGSTDTQY
TRBJ2-4 TRBV6-5 TRBD2 ASSSKAGVGWDIQY
TRBJ2-3 TRBV7-8 TRBD2 ASSPAGLAVADTQY
TRBJ2-3 TRBV9 TRBD2 ASSPRAGGIDTQY
TRBJ1-1 TRBV13 - ASSFLGWENTEAF